The 23 T cell receptor beta chains given below trace back to one sample, sequenced in a study of response to subunit inactivated influenza vaccine. TCRdb fed the RT-PCR reads into MiXCR, producing one record per CDR3 protein. In the table there are 290,000 or so distinct CDR3 sequences, 22% of which are singletons. The source was PBMCs from blood, collected about 20 months after vaccination. The source is a man aged 45 to 75 who received an inactivated influenza vaccine.

With respect to this clonotype: A much larger clone lies a single base off, so this may be a read error. Since the CDR3 does not end with the conserved phenylalanine or tryptophan, this likely comes from a read error. The chain links TRBV12-3 or TRBV12-4 to TRBJ1-2; tentative D call: TRBD1 (5 bases). The CDR3 contains 15 residues. V lost 6 bases and J 5 bases, leaving 19 bases between the germline ends. CDR3 in amino acids: CASSQEGVIAYGYTL. DNA for the CDR3: TGTGCCAGCAGCCAAGAAGGGGTAATTGCGTATGGCTACACCCTC.

The rearrangement links TRBV29-1 to TRBJ2-2; 10 bases are a match to TRBD2. Germline V gene data show CDR1 as SQVTM and CDR2 as ANQGSEA. The CDR3 totals 15 residues. The J segment lost 7 bases and the V segment lost 1 base, leaving 6 bases of the junction unmatched. CDR3 loop: CSVEGLAGAFGELFF. CDR3 sequence (DNA): TGCAGCGTTGAAGGCCTAGCGGGAGCGTTCGGGGAGCTGTTTTTT.

The chain has TRBV21-1 and TRBJ1-2; the D call in the table, TRBD1, was not verified against the DNA. TRBV21-1 is described as a pseudogene. The CDR3 consists of 14 residues. The CDR3 reads CASSKSTGPDGYTF. CDR3 DNA sequence: TGTGCCAGCAGCAAATCGACAGGGCCGGATGGCTACACCTTC.

This clonotype was seen once. The chain uses TRBV11-2 and TRBJ2-1, with D unresolved. V lost 0 bases and J lost 0, with 6 bases in between. The CDR3 has 15 amino acids. Germline assignment: CDR1 SGHAT and CDR2 FQNNGV. CDR3 region: CASSLDWSSYNEQFF. For the CDR3, the DNA is TGTGCCAGCAGCTTAGACTGGAGCTCCTACAATGAGCAGTTCTTC.

The genes are TRBV20-1 and TRBJ2-5, with 7 bases matching TRBD1. The CDR3 consists of 15 residues. Germline values: CDR1 DFQATT, CDR2 SNEGSKA (reference sequence). V trimming: 5 bases; J trimming: 2 bases; junction bases outside the gene matches: 11. The CDR3 loop reads CSARPGQQAQETQYF. The CDR3 coding sequence is TGCAGTGCTCGACCGGGACAGCAAGCGCAAGAGACCCAGTACTTC.

This clonotype was observed a single time. V gene TRBV7-9 combines with J gene TRBJ2-7; 13 positions agree with TRBD2. The CDR3 is 16 residues long. V trimming: 7 bases; J trimming: 5 bases; junction bases outside the gene matches: 11. The V gene's germline CDR1 is SEHNR and CDR2 FQNEAQ (reference sequence). CDR3 sequence: CASIPGLAGRVDEQYF. As DNA, the CDR3 is TGTGCCAGCATCCCGGGACTAGCGGGGCGAGTGGACGAGCAGTACTTC.

The chain couples TRBV4-2 to TRBJ2-2; D is unclear. The length of the CDR3 is 15 residues. Per germline, CDR1 LGHNA and CDR2 YNFKEQ. V gave up 3 bases and J gave up 0 bases, with 8 bases separating them. The CDR3 bases are TGTGCCAGCAGCCAGGAGACTTCGAACACCGGGGAGCTGTTTTTT. Protein: CASSQETSNTGELFF.

This clonotype was detected a few times. The V gene is TRBV7-2, the J gene TRBJ2-2; weak D call: TRBD1 (6 bases). V was shortened by 7 bases and J by 5 bases, with 17 bases between the two germline ends. Per germline, CDR1 SGHTA and CDR2 FQGNSA. The CDR3 has 15 amino acids. DNA of the CDR3: TGTGCCAGCACACAGGGTACCCTTAAGACCGGGGAGCTGTTTTTT. Amino acid sequence: CASTQGTLKTGELFF.

This clonotype has a handful of counts. The chain couples TRBV4-3 to TRBJ2-1; no definite D call. The CDR3 is made up of 16 amino acids. Trimming took off 2 bases at V and 5 bases at J, with 16 bases between the two ends. The germline gives CDR1 LGHNA, CDR2 YSLEER. The CDR3 reads CASSQNLAGRHNEQFF. The CDR3 nucleotides are TGCGCCAGCAGCCAAAATCTTGCAGGAAGACACAATGAGCAGTTCTTC.

This clonotype turned up a few times. The chain is built from TRBV20-1 and TRBJ1-2; D may be TRBD1 (5 bases). Germline V gene data show CDR1 as DFQATT and CDR2 as SNEGSKA (reference sequence). CDR3 length equals 13 residues. V was shortened by 6 bases and J by 7 bases, with 18 bases between the two germline ends. The CDR3 protein is CSAGGGEVSGYTF. Here the CDR3 DNA reads TGCAGTGCGGGGGGAGGGGAAGTGAGTGGCTACACCTTC.

On this clonotype itself: A much larger clone lies a single base off, so this may be a read error. This sequence joins TRBV12-3 or TRBV12-4 and TRBJ1-6, with TRBD1 identical over 8 bases. Trimming removed 7 bases from V and 8 bases from J; junction bases left unmatched: 4. The length of the CDR3 is 13 residues. The chain's CDR3 is CASNDRGYSPLHF. CDR3 DNA sequence: TGTGCCAGCAACGACAGGGGATATTCACCCCTCCACTTT.

V is TRBV6-2 or TRBV6-3 and J is TRBJ2-7; D not resolved. V was cut by 4 bases and J by 5 bases, with 15 bases left in between. Germline V gene data show CDR1 as MNHEY and CDR2 as SVGEGT. The CDR3 is 14 residues long. The chain's CDR3 is CASSSSLRVHEQYF. The CDR3 DNA sequence: TGTGCCAGCAGTTCTTCCCTTCGGGTCCACGAGCAGTACTTC.

There are many counts of this clonotype. The rearrangement links TRBV4-3 to TRBJ1-2, with D tentatively TRBD1 (6 bases). CDR1 and CDR2 from the germline V gene are LGHNA and YSLEER. The CDR3 loop spans 17 amino acids. The V end lost 0 bases, the J end lost 0 bases, and 14 bases lay between the germline ends. In DNA, the CDR3 is TGCGCCAGCAGCCAAGACCTAAGCCAGGGGTCTAACTATGGCTACACCTTC. Translation: CASSQDLSQGSNYGYTF.

This clonotype was counted only a few times. The chain combines TRBV9 with TRBJ1-5; TRBD1 might be the D (6 bases). Germline V gives CDR1 SGDLS, CDR2 YYNGEE. V dropped 0 bases and J dropped 0 bases, with 16 bases sitting between them. The CDR3 contains 18 residues. CDR3 nucleotide sequence: TGTGCCAGCAGCGTAGCTACAGGGCCCCGGGATAGCAATCAGCCCCAGCATTTT. Translation gives CASSVATGPRDSNQPQHF.

The rearrangement joins TRBV21-1 to TRBJ2-1; the table calls TRBD2, which could not be checked here. TRBV21-1 constitutes a pseudogene. The length of the CDR3 is 18 residues. Here the CDR3 DNA reads TGTGCCAGCAGCAAAGCCGGGACTAGGACCCCCTCTCACAATGAGCAGTTCTTC. This encodes CASSKAGTRTPSHNEQFF.

The V call is TRBV5-1, the J call TRBJ2-3, with no clear D. This CDR3 region has 16 residues. Germline CDR1 reads SGHRS; CDR2 reads YFSETQ. Trimming took 0 bases from V and 0 from J, leaving 11 bases between them. The CDR3 region is CASSLEPSRSTDTQYF. The CDR3 coding sequence is TGCGCCAGCAGCTTGGAACCATCCCGAAGCACAGATACGCAGTATTTT.

This clonotype was detected a few times. DNA of the CDR3: TGCAGTGCTAGGTTACAGGAGGGAGAGACCCAGTACTTC. Amino acid sequence: CSARLQEGETQYF. The V and J genes are TRBV20-1 and TRBJ2-5; TRBD2 is a possible D gene (6 bases). The germline V gene has CDR1 DFQATT and CDR2 SNEGSKA (reference sequence). Trimming shortened V by 3 bases and J by 4 bases, and 12 bases separated the two germline ends. This CDR3 comprises 13 residues.

This clonotype was found a few times. The chain recombines TRBV6-1 with TRBJ1-1; D is possibly TRBD1 (6 bases). The CDR3 is made up of 14 amino acids. V dropped 5 bases and J dropped 4 bases, with 14 bases sitting between them. The germline gives CDR1 MNHNS, CDR2 SASEGT. This chain's CDR3 is CASSTSVGATEAFF. CDR3 nucleotides: TGTGCCAGCAGTACCAGCGTGGGGGCCACTGAAGCTTTCTTT.

This clonotype was detected a few times. The chain is built from TRBV5-6 and TRBJ2-7, with 7 bases that match TRBD1. This CDR3 region has 15 residues. V lost 4 bases, J lost 5 bases, and 12 bases stayed unmatched. Germline V gives CDR1 SGHDT, CDR2 YYEEEE. The CDR3 loop reads CASSLGTEGLNEQYF. The CDR3 nucleotides are TGTGCCAGCAGCCTGGGGACAGAGGGGCTTAACGAGCAGTACTTC.

Only a few counts were recorded for this clonotype. J is TRBJ2-2 and V is TRBV9, with D perhaps assigned TRBD1 or TRBD2 (5 bases each). CDR3 length: 15 amino acids. Germline CDR1 and CDR2: SGDLS and YYNGEE. V gave up 3 bases and J gave up 1 base, with 10 bases separating them. The CDR3 is CASSGGYLNTGELFF. In nucleotides, the CDR3 is TGTGCCAGCAGCGGGGGGTACCTGAACACCGGGGAGCTGTTTTTT.

CDR3 nucleotides: TGCGCCAGCAGCCAAGTCGACGGAACCGGCGCGGCTTTCTTT. Translation: CASSQVDGTGAAFF. The chain links TRBV4-3 to TRBJ1-1; D not resolved. Trimming took off 1 base at V and 11 bases at J, with 17 bases between the two ends. Germline values: CDR1 LGHNA, CDR2 YSLEER. The CDR3 covers 14 residues.

V gene TRBV20-1 combines with J gene TRBJ2-5, with a possible D match to TRBD2 (6 bases). Germline V gene data show CDR1 as DFQATT and CDR2 as SNEGSKA (reference sequence). Trimming left V 0 bases short and J 3 bases short, with 11 bases between. The CDR3 runs to 14 residues. The CDR3 sequence is CSARDLGGEETQYF. The CDR3 coding sequence is TGCAGTGCTAGAGACCTTGGAGGGGAAGAGACCCAGTACTTC.

This clonotype was detected a few times. The chain combines TRBV12-3 or TRBV12-4 with TRBJ2-3; TRBD2 matches 10 bases. The CDR3 totals 16 residues. V dropped 0 bases and J dropped 4; count of bases not matched to a gene: 4. The CDR3 nucleotides read TGTGCCAGCAGTTTAGCTGCTAGCGGGGGAGCAGATACGCAGTATTTT. This gives the protein CASSLAASGGADTQYF.